This T cell receptor beta chain is from a study of cytomegalovirus exposure and HLA in healthy donors. The CDR3 is made up of 16 amino acids. The V gene's germline CDR1 is MDHEN and CDR2 SYDVKM. V trimming: 6 bases; J trimming: 5 bases; junction bases outside the gene matches: 11. The primer mix had 60 Vbeta and 13 Jbeta primers. The method was immunoSEQ multiplex PCR; TCRdb's version includes in-frame clones alone and lacks a portion of them. There are roughly 140,000 clones in the sample; approximately 81% occur only once, and 2% to 2.5% lies in the top ten. Sequencing was done on a sample of PBMCs. The V call is TRBV28, the J call TRBJ1-2, with 11 nucleotides matching TRBD1. This TCR was recovered from a young woman in good health and CMV-seronegative. This CDR3 is CASSTVGQGAPYGYTF. In DNA, the CDR3 is TGTGCCAGCAGCACAGTAGGACAGGGGGCCCCATATGGCTACACCTTC.